The present TCR beta chain was sequenced within a study of beta chain features in type 1 diabetes. Study findings and constraints: Type 1 diabetes patients had moderately but significantly shorter TCRB CDR3s in all four CD4+ subsets. Junctions at VDJ sites from type 1 diabetes patients had fewer insertions and more deletions.

The germline gives CDR1 SNHLY, CDR2 FYNNEI. The germline V and J ends were trimmed by 7 bases and 7 bases, with 10 bases remaining between them. The CDR3 has 11 amino acids. This clone was detected a few times. What it recognizes is unknown. The sequenced template was cDNA made from the entire isolated RNA. Some clones are missing from TCRdb's copy, which holds only in-frame ones; the method was immunoSEQ multiplex PCR. The data hold roughly 160,000 clones, with roughly 8% observed a single time. The specimen was central memory CD4+ T cells from blood. The clonotype originates from a woman aged 18-29 years with type 1 diabetes. The chain links TRBV2 to TRBJ2-5; D not resolved. CDR3: CASNSYVTQYF. CDR3 DNA sequence: TGTGCCAGCAACTCCTACGTGACCCAGTACTTC.